This T cell receptor beta chain originates from a study of chemoradiotherapy in HPV16-positive cancers. Whole-study results and caveats: Only a couple of HPV16-positive patients supplied the functional HPV-specificity definition. Candidate HPV-specific clones and E7-related TCR motifs grew in tumor during treatment.

For this clone: The antigen remains undetermined.

The method was immunoSEQ multiplex PCR; TCRdb's version includes in-frame clones alone and lacks a portion of them. The sample yields tens of thousands of clones, around 77% seen once. Repeated repertoire sampling spanned the course of chemoradiotherapy. The sample here was blood, taken from a patient who underwent chemoradiotherapy. The sequence was collected from a human donor with HPV-associated anogenital cancer.

CDR3 protein: CATSRDRGMEKLFF. In DNA form, the CDR3 reads TGTGCCACCAGCAGAGATCGGGGGATGGAAAAACTGTTTTTT. The V call is TRBV15, the J call TRBJ1-4; D possibly corresponds to TRBD1 (5 bases). V dropped 0 bases and J dropped 8 bases, with 10 bases sitting between them. The CDR3 is 14 residues long. Germline values: CDR1 LNHNV, CDR2 YYDKDF (reference sequence).